The 13 T cell receptor beta chains in this list originate from one sample, sequenced in a study of CD8+CD57+ T cells in acquired aplastic anemia. TCR beta VDJ and CDR3 profiling used genomic DNA as template. TCRdb re-derived calls from the reads in MiXCR, one entry per CDR3 protein. The sample lists some 240,000 distinct CDR3 sequences; about 37% were seen once. The sequenced sample was sorted CD4+, CD8+, or CD8+CD57+ T cells (not recorded which) from PBMCs. The receptor source for this set is a human donor in good health, serving as a control.

V and J are TRBV20-1 and TRBJ1-2, with 11 nucleotides matching TRBD1. V was clipped by 6 bases and J by 5 bases; unmatched bases: 11. CDR3 size: 15 residues. Germline CDR1 reads DFQATT; CDR2 reads SNEGSKA (reference sequence). This CDR3 reads CSAAVGQGAYYGYTF. As DNA, the CDR3 is TGCAGTGCAGCCGTTGGACAGGGGGCCTATTATGGCTACACCTTC.

This clonotype was counted at least ten times. The CDR3 spells CASSSDGRGDEKLFF. The DNA for the CDR3 is TGCGCCAGCAGCTCTGATGGCAGGGGTGATGAAAAACTGTTTTTT. The chain joins TRBV4-1 to TRBJ1-4; a possible D gene is TRBD1 (6 bases). The CDR3 sequence is 15 residues long. V shed 5 bases and J shed 6 bases, with 16 bases lying between them. Per the germline V gene, CDR1 is MGHRA and CDR2 is YSYEKL.

This clonotype was found many times. This chain links TRBV20-1 with TRBJ2-3; tentative D call: TRBD2 (5 bases). CDR1 is DFQATT, CDR2 SNEGSKA, per germline (reference sequence). There are 12 residues in the CDR3. V was trimmed by 1 base and J by 3 bases, leaving 5 bases between them. CDR3: CSARVATDTQYF. CDR3 coding DNA: TGCAGTGCTAGAGTAGCGACAGATACGCAGTATTTT.

This clonotype was detected ten times or more. The chain uses TRBV20-1 and TRBJ2-7; 10 nucleotides agree with TRBD2. The V segment lost 0 bases and the J segment 3 bases; nucleotides outside the gene matches: 5. This CDR3 has 15 amino acids. Germline CDR1 reads DFQATT; CDR2 reads SNEGSKA (reference sequence). The CDR3, as DNA: TGCAGTGCTAGAGATCCAACTAGCGGGGACTACGAGCAGTACTTC. Its protein product is CSARDPTSGDYEQYF.

This clonotype was seen many times. The gene calls are TRBV7-3 and TRBJ1-2; possibly TRBD1 for D (6 bases). The CDR3 loop spans 16 amino acids. The V and J ends lost 1 base and 4 bases respectively, with 16 bases between them. The germline V gene has CDR1 SGHTA and CDR2 FQGTGA. The CDR3 sequence is CASSLNGQGSGYGYTF. CDR3 nucleotides: TGTGCCAGCAGCTTAAATGGGCAGGGGTCAGGCTATGGCTACACCTTC. The variable domain in full, completed from reference TRBV7-3 and TRBJ1-2, reads GAGVSQTPSNKVTEKGKYVELRCDPISGHTALYWYRQSLGQGPEFLIYFQGTGAADDSGLPNDRFFAVRPEGSVSTLKIQRTERGDSAVYLCASSLNGQGSGYGYTFGSGTRLTVV.

This clonotype was seen repeatedly, ten times or more. This rearrangement joins TRBV5-1 to TRBJ2-7, with a tentative D call TRBD1 (6 bases). The CDR3 length is 15 residues. Germline V CDR1 and CDR2: SGHRS, YFSETQ. Trimming shortened V by 4 bases and J by 2 bases, and 16 bases separated the two germline ends. CDR3 residues: CASSPTHGQTYEQYF. The CDR3 DNA is TGCGCCAGCAGCCCAACGCACGGACAGACCTACGAGCAGTACTTC.

This clonotype was recorded many times. At one end, the junction sequence differs from germline, possibly due to a read error. This chain uses TRBV7-6 with TRBJ2-7; D gene ambiguous. The CDR3 contains 14 residues. Germline CDR1 reads SGHVS; CDR2 reads FNYEAQ. The CDR3 is CASSLYDASVERYF. In nucleotides, the CDR3 is TGTGCCAGCAGCCTCTACGACGCGTCCGTCGAGCGGTACTTC.

This clonotype was detected ten times or more. The V call is TRBV10-3, the J call TRBJ2-1; 7 bases are shared with TRBD2. V lost 2 bases, J lost 5 bases, and 18 bases stayed unmatched. The CDR3 covers 19 residues. The germline V gene has CDR1 ENHRY and CDR2 SYGVKD. DNA of the CDR3: TGTGCCATCAGTGAGAGTATCGGGCTTCGGGACTATTCCCACAATGAGCAGTTCTTC. This gives the protein CAISESIGLRDYSHNEQFF.

V usage is TRBV9 and J usage is TRBJ1-3; D may be TRBD1 (6 bases). The CDR3 covers 16 residues. Germline V gene lookup returns CDR1 SGDLS and CDR2 YYNGEE. Trimming shortened V by 0 bases and J by 0 bases, and 10 bases separated the two germline ends. The CDR3 reads CASSVGRTDSGNTIYF. CDR3 sequence (DNA): TGTGCCAGCAGCGTAGGGCGGACAGACTCTGGAAACACCATATATTTT.

The chain carries TRBV15 and TRBJ1-4; no clear D gene. Germline CDR1 and CDR2: LNHNV and YYDKDF (reference sequence). CDR3 length equals 12 residues. V lost 3 bases and J 7 bases, leaving 6 bases between the germline ends. CDR3 sequence reads: CATSRSSEKLFF. The CDR3, as DNA: TGTGCCACCAGCAGGAGCAGTGAAAAACTGTTTTTT.

This clonotype appeared many times. CDR3 DNA: TGTGCCACCAGCAGAGAACAGGGTATCCGTGATCAGCCCCAGCATTTT. It specifies CATSREQGIRDQPQHF. The chain couples TRBV15 to TRBJ1-5; the D gene is possibly TRBD1 (6 bases). Germline V lookup: CDR1 LNHNV, CDR2 YYDKDF (reference sequence). The V end was cut by 0 bases, the J end by 5 bases, with 14 bases between. The CDR3 is 16 residues long. The full variable domain, its missing parts supplied by reference TRBV15 and TRBJ1-5, is DAMVIQNPRYQVTQFGKPVTLSCSQTLNHNVMYWYQQKSSQAPKLLFHYYDKDFNNEADTPDNFQSRRPNTSFCFLDIRSPGLGDTAMYLCATSREQGIRDQPQHFGDGTRLSIL.

Turning to this clonotype: Just one base apart from a much larger clone, this may be a read error. The rearrangement uses TRBV7-2 and TRBJ2-7; 11 positions agree with TRBD2. The V and J ends lost 6 bases and 5 bases, in that order; junction bases with no gene match: 9. CDR1 SGHTA and CDR2 FQGNSA come from the germline V gene. The CDR3 covers 15 residues. CDR3 DNA sequence: TGTGCCAGCAGGAAGAGACTAGCGGGATGCGACGAGCAGTACTTC. This gives the protein CASRKRLAGCDEQYF.

Ten or more counts support this clonotype. V and J are TRBV7-2 and TRBJ1-2, with 8 bases fitting TRBD1. This CDR3 spans 14 amino acids. Germline lookup yields CDR1 SGHTA and CDR2 FQGNSA. The V segment lost 4 bases and the J segment 8 bases; nucleotides outside the gene matches: 9. CDR3 sequence: CASSSGTGLRGYTF. CDR3 DNA sequence: TGTGCCAGCAGCTCGGGGACAGGCCTCCGAGGCTACACCTTC. Full variable domain (remainder filled in from reference TRBV7-2 and TRBJ1-2): GAGVSQSPSNKVTEKGKDVELRCDPISGHTALYWYRQSLGQGLEFLIYFQGNSAPDKSGLPSDRFSAERTGGSVSTLTIQRTQQEDSAVYLCASSSGTGLRGYTFGSGTRLTVV.